A single sample gave rise to the 25 T cell receptor beta chains below, sequenced in a study of Ad26.COV2.S vaccination and SARS-CoV-2 variants. The treatment was: 15 to 20 received Ad26.COV2.S at low or high dose, single or two shots; several received placebo; per-sample allocation not given. Sample collection was performed on day 63 after the first vaccine or placebo injection. Profiled with immunoSEQ multiplex PCR; TCRdb holds only in-frame clones, not every one. The data contain some 390,000 clones, 88% of them singletons. This material consisted of peripheral blood, taken in a trial of Ad26.COV2.S vaccine versus placebo. These TCRs come from a person aged 18-65 years who received the Ad26.COV2.S COVID-19 vaccine or a placebo.

Only one count was recorded for this clone. The V and J genes are TRBV29-1 and TRBJ2-1, with 7 bases identical to TRBD1. CDR3 length: 17 amino acids. V dropped 7 bases and J dropped 0; count of bases not matched to a gene: 15. Germline lookup yields CDR1 SQVTM and CDR2 ANQGSEA. The CDR3 region is CSAALDRLFGSYNEQFF. For the CDR3, the DNA is TGCAGCGCAGCCTTGGACAGGCTCTTTGGCTCCTACAATGAGCAGTTCTTC.

The rearrangement links TRBV6-1 to TRBJ1-4, with a tentative D call TRBD1 (5 bases). This CDR3 contains 16 residues. Trimming pared 2 bases from V and 8 bases from J, leaving 18 bases between. The V gene's germline CDR1 is MNHNS and CDR2 SASEGT. The CDR3 loop reads CASSESRGVGGEKLFF. DNA of the CDR3: TGTGCCAGCAGTGAAAGTCGAGGGGTTGGAGGGGAAAAACTGTTTTTT.

The genes are TRBV12-3 or TRBV12-4 and TRBJ2-2, with D uncertain. Trimming took off 3 bases at V and 6 bases at J, with 8 bases between the two ends. CDR3 length: 13 amino acids. The CDR3 DNA follows: TGTGCCAGCAGTTTTGTGGTACCCGGGGAGCTGTTTTTT. Amino acid sequence: CASSFVVPGELFF.

The V and J genes are TRBV5-4 and TRBJ2-3; 8 bases agree with TRBD1. V was clipped by 2 bases and J by 3 bases; unmatched bases: 5. This CDR3 spans 15 amino acids. Germline assignment: CDR1 SGHNT and CDR2 YYREEE (reference sequence). CDR3 nucleotide sequence: TGTGCCAGCAGCTTCCGGGACAGGAGTACAGATACGCAGTATTTT. This encodes CASSFRDRSTDTQYF. Full variable domain (outside the CDR3, taken from reference TRBV5-4 and TRBJ2-3): ETGVTQSPTHLIKTRGQQVTLRCSSQSGHNTVSWYQQALGQGPQFIFQYYREEENGRGNFPPRFSGLQFPNYSSELNVNALELDDSALYLCASSFRDRSTDTQYFGPGTRLTVL.

The chain links TRBV6-5 to TRBJ1-4; no firm D call. The CDR3 length is 15 residues. V dropped 1 base and J dropped 8 bases, with 14 bases sitting between them. The germline CDR1 and CDR2 sequences are MNHEY and SVGAGI. CDR3 sequence (DNA): TGTGCCAGCAGTTACTACTCTGGACTTGACGAAAAACTGTTTTTT. This gives the protein CASSYYSGLDEKLFF.

The chain uses TRBV11-2 and TRBJ2-3, with D possibly being TRBD2 (6 bases). The CDR3 length is 15 residues. CDR1 is SGHAT and CDR2 is FQNNGV in the germline V gene. Trimming left V 4 bases short and J 5 bases short, with 16 bases between. The CDR3 region is CASSSIRGRGDTQYF. The CDR3 bases are TGTGCCAGCAGCTCCATTAGAGGGCGGGGAGATACGCAGTATTTT.

The chain combines TRBV29-1 with TRBJ2-3, with a possible D match to TRBD1 (7 bases). The CDR3 has 15 residues. Germline CDR1 SQVTM, CDR2 ANQGSEA. Trimming pared 3 bases from V and 0 bases from J, leaving 13 bases between. Written as DNA, the CDR3 is TGCAGCGTTGATCCCAGGGGGGCGAGCACAGATACGCAGTATTTT. It codes for CSVDPRGASTDTQYF.

Only a few counts were recorded for this clone. The V and J genes are TRBV10-2 and TRBJ1-6, with a possible D match to TRBD1 (5 bases). In germline, CDR1 is WSHSY, CDR2 SAAADI. V was clipped by 2 bases and J by 9 bases, with 17 bases between them. This CDR3 is 16 amino acids long. The CDR3 region is CASSEEARTPPSPLHF. As DNA, the CDR3 is TGCGCCAGCAGTGAGGAAGCCAGGACACCTCCTTCACCCCTCCACTTT.

Only one count was recorded for this clone. This sequence joins TRBV28 and TRBJ1-1, with TRBD1 as a possible D gene (5 bases). Germline CDR1 MDHEN, CDR2 SYDVKM. Trimming stripped 3 bases from V and 2 bases from J, with 13 bases between. CDR3 size: 15 residues. CDR3 nucleotide sequence: TGTGCCAGCAGTTTGCAAGGGGAAGTTAACACTGAAGCTTTCTTT. This encodes CASSLQGEVNTEAFF.

V usage is TRBV3-1 (or the pseudogene TRBV3-2) and J usage is TRBJ2-1, with 12 positions matching TRBD2. V gave up 0 bases and J gave up 7 bases; unmatched junction bases: 7. Germline loops: CDR1 LGHDT, CDR2 YNNKEL (reference sequence). The CDR3 totals 17 residues. CDR3 residues: CASSQDLASGGANEQFF. The CDR3 nucleotides are TGTGCCAGCAGCCAAGATCTTGCTAGCGGGGGGGCGAATGAGCAGTTCTTC.

This clone was recorded once. CDR3 in DNA: TGTGCCAGCAGCTTGAACTGGGGCGGTAATTCTCTCTACGAGCAGTACTTC. Protein product: CASSLNWGGNSLYEQYF. The chain has TRBV11-2 and TRBJ2-7; possible D gene TRBD1, 5 bases. The ends were cut back, 3 bases at V and 3 bases at J, with 21 bases in the middle. CDR1 and CDR2 from the germline V gene are SGHAT and FQNNGV. The CDR3 extends over 17 amino acids. The whole variable domain, remainder taken from reference TRBV11-2 and TRBJ2-7, is EAGVAQSPRYKIIEKRQSVAFWCNPISGHATLYWYQQILGQGPKLLIQFQNNGVVDDSQLPKDRFSAERLKGVDSTLKIQPAKLEDSAVYLCASSLNWGGNSLYEQYFGPGTRLTVT.

The chain carries TRBV9 and TRBJ2-3, with 8 bases aligning to TRBD2. The CDR3 covers 16 residues. Per germline, CDR1 SGDLS and CDR2 YYNGEE. V was pared by 1 base and J by 5 bases, with 9 bases of the junction left unmatched. The chain's CDR3 is CASSVQLAGEGDTQYF. The DNA of the CDR3 is TGTGCCAGCAGCGTACAGCTAGCGGGCGAGGGAGATACGCAGTATTTT.

V gene TRBV18 combines with J gene TRBJ2-2, with D perhaps matching TRBD1 (6 bases). V lost 3 bases and J 5 bases, leaving 7 bases between the germline ends. The CDR3 sequence is 13 residues long. Per the germline V gene, CDR1 is KGHSH and CDR2 is LQKENI. CDR3 in amino acids: CASSPQGTGELFF. The CDR3 DNA is TGTGCCAGCTCACCCCAGGGGACCGGGGAGCTGTTTTTT.

J is TRBJ2-7 and V is TRBV5-4, with 8 bases identical to TRBD1. J gave up 3 bases and V 4 bases, and 9 bases lay outside the gene matches. This CDR3 is 15 amino acids long. Per the germline V gene, CDR1 is SGHNT and CDR2 is YYREEE (reference sequence). The CDR3 sequence: CASSPAGTGLYEQYF. The CDR3 DNA follows: TGTGCCAGCAGCCCAGCCGGGACAGGCCTCTACGAGCAGTACTTC.

The V and J genes are TRBV5-1 and TRBJ2-1; D gene uncertain. This CDR3 region has 13 residues. Trimming cost V 3 bases and J 5 bases, with 9 bases left between them. Germline V gene data show CDR1 as SGHRS and CDR2 as YFSETQ. The CDR3 here is CASSSLMDNEQFF. The CDR3 region has the DNA TGCGCCAGCAGCTCGCTGATGGACAATGAGCAGTTCTTC.

The V call is TRBV6-2 or TRBV6-3, the J call TRBJ2-1, with D possibly matching TRBD2 (5 bases). Per the germline V gene, CDR1 is MNHEY and CDR2 is SVGEGT. V dropped 5 bases and J dropped 0 bases, with 14 bases sitting between them. The CDR3 sequence is 16 residues long. CDR3 in amino acids: CASSPPLGSSYNEQFF. CDR3 in DNA: TGTGCCAGCAGTCCCCCGTTGGGGAGCTCCTACAATGAGCAGTTCTTC.

The sample holds a few counts of this clone. V usage is TRBV12-3 or TRBV12-4 and J usage is TRBJ1-6; D is uncertain. The CDR3 covers 13 residues. V lost 2 bases to trimming and J lost 10 bases, with 9 bases between them. The CDR3 here is CASSLFGQSPLHF. CDR3 nucleotide sequence: TGTGCCAGCAGTTTATTTGGGCAGTCACCCCTCCACTTT.

The J gene is TRBJ1-1, the V gene TRBV3-1 (or the pseudogene TRBV3-2), with a possible D match to TRBD1 (5 bases). CDR1 and CDR2 from the germline V gene are LGHDT and YNNKEL (reference sequence). Trimming pared 0 bases from V and 6 bases from J, leaving 14 bases between. There are 15 residues in the CDR3. CDR3 residues: CASSQEFQGKPEAFF. DNA for the CDR3: TGTGCCAGCAGCCAAGAGTTCCAGGGAAAACCTGAAGCTTTCTTT.

The CDR3 sequence is CASSEQGPSRGHEQFF. In nucleotides, the CDR3 is TGCGCCAGCAGTGAGCAAGGCCCCTCAAGGGGCCATGAGCAGTTCTTC. The chain joins TRBV10-2 to TRBJ2-1; possible D gene TRBD1, 5 bases. V was clipped by 2 bases and J by 8 bases, with 19 bases between them. The CDR3 has 16 residues. The germline gives CDR1 WSHSY, CDR2 SAAADI.

This clone was seen a single time. The chain recombines TRBV12-3 or TRBV12-4 with TRBJ2-5; D ambiguous. Trimming cost V 8 bases and J 6 bases, with 13 bases left between them. The CDR3 consists of 12 residues. The CDR3 DNA follows: TGTGCCAGCGGCCCGACCATGCAGACCCAGTACTTC. As protein: CASGPTMQTQYF.

J is TRBJ2-5 and V is TRBV24-1; TRBD2 is a possible D gene (5 bases). The CDR3 is 16 amino acids. Trimming took off 3 bases at V and 1 base at J, with 14 bases between the two ends. Germline V gene sequence: CDR1 KGHDR, CDR2 SFDVKD. CDR3 coding DNA: TGTGCCACCAGTGATATCCGGGATCCTATCCAAGAGACCCAGTACTTC. Amino acids: CATSDIRDPIQETQYF.

This clone has only a few counts. The V call is TRBV4-1, the J call TRBJ2-3; 7 bases match TRBD1. Germline V gives CDR1 MGHRA, CDR2 YSYEKL. V was clipped by 5 bases and J by 4 bases; unmatched bases: 15. The CDR3 loop spans 17 amino acids. DNA of the CDR3: TGCGCCAGCAGCTCACAGGGGTCCCCCTTAATATCAGATACGCAGTATTTT. Encoded protein: CASSSQGSPLISDTQYF.

The chain uses TRBV9 and TRBJ1-1; 7 nucleotides line up with TRBD1. The germline V gene encodes CDR1 SGDLS and CDR2 YYNGEE. The CDR3 has 18 amino acids. Trimming at V came to 4 bases and at J to 3 bases, leaving 18 bases not matched to a gene. DNA for the CDR3: TGTGCCAGCAGCACGCGCCCCTTCAATCACAGGGGAGACACTGAAGCTTTCTTT. This codes for CASSTRPFNHRGDTEAFF.

The V call is TRBV5-1, the J call TRBJ1-1; 7 nucleotides agree with TRBD1. The CDR3 contains 16 residues. The J segment lost 0 bases and the V segment lost 0 bases, leaving 5 bases of the junction unmatched. The germline CDR1 and CDR2 sequences are SGHRS and YFSETQ. In DNA, the CDR3 is TGCGCCAGCAGCTTGGATAGGGGACAGATGAACACTGAAGCTTTCTTT. This sequence encodes CASSLDRGQMNTEAFF.

This clone was seen a handful of times. The genes are TRBV5-4 and TRBJ2-7; D remains ambiguous. Germline V gene lookup returns CDR1 SGHNT and CDR2 YYREEE (reference sequence). V was cut by 5 bases and J by 3 bases, with 18 bases left in between. The CDR3 spans 15 residues. Here the CDR3 DNA reads TGTGCCAGCAGTTCGGTCTCTGTTAACAACTACGAGCAGTACTTC. Its translation: CASSSVSVNNYEQYF.